This T cell receptor (beta chain) derives from a study of response to subunit inactivated influenza vaccine. The CDR3 sequence is 13 residues long. J lost 5 bases, V lost 6 bases, and 6 bases had no gene match. Germline CDR1 reads LNHDA; CDR2 reads SQIVND (reference sequence). This clonotype turned up a few times. Via MiXCR, TCRdb re-called the RT-PCR reads, giving one row per CDR3 protein. The data show just under 250,000 distinct CDR3 sequences, over 9% seen once. The J gene is TRBJ2-7, the V gene TRBV19; 8 nucleotides line up with TRBD1. This receptor was taken from a man aged 50-60 years who received an inactivated influenza vaccine. The starting material was non-naive T cells sorted from PBMCs, obtained about 14 days before vaccination. CDR3 sequence (DNA): TGTGCCAGTAGCTCCCAGGGGGCGCACGAGCAGTACTTC. This gives the protein CASSSQGAHEQYF.